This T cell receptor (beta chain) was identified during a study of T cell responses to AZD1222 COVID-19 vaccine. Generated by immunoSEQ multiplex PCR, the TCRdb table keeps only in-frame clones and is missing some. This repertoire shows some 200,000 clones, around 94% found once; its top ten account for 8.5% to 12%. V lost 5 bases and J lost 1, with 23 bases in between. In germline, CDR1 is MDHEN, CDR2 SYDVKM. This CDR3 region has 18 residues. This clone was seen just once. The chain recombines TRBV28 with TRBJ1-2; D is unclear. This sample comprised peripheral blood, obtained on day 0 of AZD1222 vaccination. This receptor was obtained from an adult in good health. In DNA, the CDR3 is TGTGCCAGCAGTGCCTCTCTATCCAAGGTTCCCTTTAACTATGGCTACACCTTC. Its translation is CASSASLSKVPFNYGYTF.